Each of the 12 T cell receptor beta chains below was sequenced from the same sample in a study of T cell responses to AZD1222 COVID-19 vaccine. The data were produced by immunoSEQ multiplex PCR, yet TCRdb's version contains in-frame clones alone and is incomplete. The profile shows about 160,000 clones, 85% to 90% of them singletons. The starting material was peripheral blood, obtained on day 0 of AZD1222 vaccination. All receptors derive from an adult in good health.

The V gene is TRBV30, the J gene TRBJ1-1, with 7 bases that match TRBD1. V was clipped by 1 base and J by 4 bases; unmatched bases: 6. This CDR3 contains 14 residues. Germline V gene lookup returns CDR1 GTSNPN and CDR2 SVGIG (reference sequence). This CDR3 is CAWSGQGRGTEAFF. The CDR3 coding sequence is TGTGCCTGGAGTGGACAGGGACGGGGCACTGAAGCTTTCTTT.

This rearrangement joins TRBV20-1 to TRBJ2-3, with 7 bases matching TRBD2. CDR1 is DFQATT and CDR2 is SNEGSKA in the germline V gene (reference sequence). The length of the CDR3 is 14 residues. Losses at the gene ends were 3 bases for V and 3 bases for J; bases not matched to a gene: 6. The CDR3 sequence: CSASLGEGTDTQYF. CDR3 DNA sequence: TGCAGTGCTAGTCTCGGGGAGGGTACAGATACGCAGTATTTT.

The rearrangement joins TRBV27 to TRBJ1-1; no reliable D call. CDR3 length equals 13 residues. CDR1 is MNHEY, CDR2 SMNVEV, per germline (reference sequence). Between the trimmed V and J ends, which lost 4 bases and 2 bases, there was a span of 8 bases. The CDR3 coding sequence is TGTGCCAGCAGTTACAAAATAAACACTGAAGCTTTCTTT. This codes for CASSYKINTEAFF.

The CDR3 DNA is TGTGCCAGCTCACCATTGTCCGGGACAGGGGTCCCCGGGGAGCAGTACTTC. Its translation is CASSPLSGTGVPGEQYF. The genes are TRBV18 and TRBJ2-7; 10 nucleotides agree with TRBD1. The CDR3 runs to 17 residues. The germline V gene encodes CDR1 KGHSH and CDR2 LQKENI. V trimming: 2 bases; J trimming: 7 bases; junction bases outside the gene matches: 14.

The CDR3: CASSPGQGEFF. The CDR3 DNA reads TGTGCCAGCAGTCCCGGACAGGGTGAGTTCTTC. The chain has TRBV6-2 or TRBV6-3 and TRBJ2-1; 8 bases line up with TRBD1. V dropped 5 bases and J dropped 14; count of bases not matched to a gene: 5. The CDR3 runs 11 residues. The germline gives CDR1 MNHEY, CDR2 SVGEGT.

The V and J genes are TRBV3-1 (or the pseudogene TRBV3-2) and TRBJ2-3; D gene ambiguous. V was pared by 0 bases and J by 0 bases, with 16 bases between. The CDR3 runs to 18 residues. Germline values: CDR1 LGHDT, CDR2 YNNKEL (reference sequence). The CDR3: CASSQEVSHGTSTDTQYF. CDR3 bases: TGTGCCAGCAGCCAAGAAGTGTCCCACGGAACTAGCACAGATACGCAGTATTTT.

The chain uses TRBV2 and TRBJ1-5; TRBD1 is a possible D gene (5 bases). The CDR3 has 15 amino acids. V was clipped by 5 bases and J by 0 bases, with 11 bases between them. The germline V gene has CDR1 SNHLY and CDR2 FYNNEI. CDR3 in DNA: TGTGCCAGCAGTCTCCAGGGCAATAGCAATCAGCCCCAGCATTTT. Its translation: CASSLQGNSNQPQHF.

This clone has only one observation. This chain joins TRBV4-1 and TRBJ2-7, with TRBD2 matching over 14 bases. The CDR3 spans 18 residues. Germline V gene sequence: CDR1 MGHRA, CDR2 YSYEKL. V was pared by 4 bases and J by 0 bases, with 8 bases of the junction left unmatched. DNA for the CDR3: TGCGCCAGCAGCCGGTCCGGGACTAGCGGGGGCAGCTCCTACGAGCAGTACTTC. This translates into CASSRSGTSGGSSYEQYF.

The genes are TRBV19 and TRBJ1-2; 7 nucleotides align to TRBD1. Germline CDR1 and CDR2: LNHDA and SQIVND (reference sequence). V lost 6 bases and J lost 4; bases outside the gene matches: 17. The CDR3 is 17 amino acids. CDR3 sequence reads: CASSESSGGRSTYGYTF. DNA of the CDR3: TGTGCCAGTAGCGAAAGTTCAGGGGGACGGTCGACCTATGGCTACACCTTC.

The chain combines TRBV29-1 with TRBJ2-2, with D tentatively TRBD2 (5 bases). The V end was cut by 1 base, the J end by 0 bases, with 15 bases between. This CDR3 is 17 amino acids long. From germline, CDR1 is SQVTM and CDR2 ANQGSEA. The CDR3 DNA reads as TGCAGCGTTGAAGCACGGGTCGAGGGAACGAACACCGGGGAGCTGTTTTTT. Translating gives CSVEARVEGTNTGELFF.

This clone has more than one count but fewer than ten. DNA of the CDR3: TGTGCCAGCAGCTTAGGCGGTGAAGCTTTCTTT. This translates into CASSLGGEAFF. The rearrangement joins TRBV11-3 to TRBJ1-1; D unresolved. The CDR3 totals 11 residues. Looked up from germline, CDR1 is SGHNT and CDR2 is YENEEA. V lost 1 base and J lost 7, with 4 bases in between.

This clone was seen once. For the CDR3, the DNA is TGTGCCAGCCGAATACTTGGAGGGGCTAATTCACCCCTCCACTTT. Residues: CASRILGGANSPLHF. J is TRBJ1-6 and V is TRBV27, with a possible D match to TRBD1 (5 bases). Germline CDR1 is MNHEY and CDR2 is SMNVEV (reference sequence). V was clipped by 8 bases and J by 6 bases, with 17 bases between them. This CDR3 spans 15 amino acids.